This T cell receptor (beta chain) was identified during a study of T cells in Graves' hyperthyroidism and ophthalmopathy. There were TCR beta CDR3 regions amplified from RNA transcripts. An initial round of RT-PCR targeting the TCR CDR3 relied on the HTBI primer set. Each CDR3 protein gets one entry after TCRdb re-called the multiplex PCR reads with MiXCR. The sample holds over 500,000 distinct CDR3 sequences, 13% to 15% seen once. For Graves' hyperthyroidism to be stable, ophthalmopathy could not progress within 18 months. Patients aged 18 to 65 had newly diagnosed hyperthyroidism lasting under 2 months. Clinical symptoms, serum thyroxine and TRAb, thyroid ultrasound and orbital computed tomography were used for the diagnoses. The TCR was taken from a middle-aged woman with Graves' hyperthyroidism. The specimen was blood.

The CDR3 region has the DNA TGTGCCACCAGTGCCGACCGCCCGGGACTGACCTCCTACAATGAGCAGTTCTTC. This encodes CATSADRPGLTSYNEQFF. This chain uses TRBV24-1 with TRBJ2-1; D may be TRBD2 (6 bases). The CDR3 has 18 residues. CDR1 and CDR2 from the germline V gene are KGHDR and SFDVKD. Trimming removed 5 bases at V and 0 bases at J, with 19 bases between.